These 20 T cell receptor beta chains were all obtained from the same sample, sequenced in a study of OX40 agonist ivuxolimab in advanced cancers. TCRdb keeps only in-frame clones here, not all; method: immunoSEQ multiplex PCR. In the table there are 35,000 to 45,000 clones, 88% of which are singletons. The specimen was CD4+ or CD8+ T cells sorted from blood, collected in a trial of the OX40 agonist ivuxolimab. These receptors all stem from an adult with an advanced solid tumor such as melanoma, head and neck, liver or kidney cancer.

The chain carries TRBV7-2 and TRBJ1-2; D ambiguous. The V end lost 11 bases, the J end lost 7 bases, and 14 bases lay between the germline ends. CDR1 and CDR2 from the germline V gene are SGHTA and FQGNSA. The CDR3 runs to 11 residues. CDR3 protein: CAGREPGGYTF. In DNA form, the CDR3 reads TGTGCCGGCCGGGAACCAGGTGGCTACACCTTC. Combining the CDR3 with reference TRBV7-2 and TRBJ1-2 gives the whole variable domain GAGVSQSPSNKVTEKGKDVELRCDPISGHTALYWYRQSLGQGLEFLIYFQGNSAPDKSGLPSDRFSAERTGGSVSTLTIQRTQQEDSAVYLCAGREPGGYTFGSGTRLTVV.

The rearrangement joins TRBV7-8 to TRBJ1-1, with 7 bases matching TRBD1. V lost 5 bases to trimming and J lost 5 bases; unmatched junction nucleotides: 8. This CDR3 region has 14 residues. Germline CDR1 is SGHVS and CDR2 is FQNEAQ. This chain's CDR3 is CASSGQQGLTEAFF. In DNA, the CDR3 is TGTGCCAGCAGCGGGCAACAGGGGTTGACTGAAGCTTTCTTT.

The chain links TRBV28 to TRBJ1-2; 10 bases line up with TRBD1. Germline V gene sequence: CDR1 MDHEN, CDR2 SYDVKM. V dropped 5 bases and J dropped 4; count of bases not matched to a gene: 7. The CDR3 has 15 amino acids. CDR3 sequence (DNA): TGTGCCAGCAGTCCCCGACAGGGGGCCTTCTATGGCTACACCTTC. Encoded protein: CASSPRQGAFYGYTF.

The V call is TRBV11-2, the J call TRBJ2-2; D may be TRBD2 (6 bases). Trimming left V 8 bases short and J 6 bases short, with 16 bases between. The CDR3 loop spans 14 amino acids. Germline loops: CDR1 SGHAT, CDR2 FQNNGV. The CDR3 spells CASGSSPSAGELFF. CDR3 DNA sequence: TGTGCCAGCGGATCATCTCCTAGCGCCGGGGAGCTGTTTTTT.

The chain couples TRBV28 to TRBJ2-3, with a possible D match to TRBD1 (5 bases). V shed 3 bases and J shed 3 bases, with 7 bases lying between them. Germline CDR1 reads MDHEN; CDR2 reads SYDVKM. The CDR3 totals 13 residues. CDR3 sequence: CASSLTVTDTQYF. CDR3 in DNA: TGTGCCAGCAGTTTGACAGTTACAGATACGCAGTATTTT.

The chain couples TRBV27 to TRBJ1-2; TRBD1 is a possible D gene (6 bases). V lost 4 bases to trimming and J lost 4 bases, with 16 bases between them. Germline V gene lookup returns CDR1 MNHEY and CDR2 SMNVEV (reference sequence). The CDR3 sequence is 15 residues long. CDR3 DNA sequence: TGTGCCAGCAGTTCTGACAGGATGACTGTCTATGGCTACACCTTC. Residues: CASSSDRMTVYGYTF.

This clone was found once. V gene TRBV27 combines with J gene TRBJ2-5; D is ambiguous. Germline V CDR1 and CDR2: MNHEY, SMNVEV (reference sequence). The CDR3 covers 16 residues. V was pared by 5 bases and J by 4 bases, with 20 bases between. The CDR3 sequence: CASSPRVASSGETQYF. The CDR3 DNA reads as TGTGCCAGCAGTCCTCGGGTAGCCTCTAGTGGAGAGACCCAGTACTTC.

V gene TRBV4-3 combines with J gene TRBJ1-2; TRBD1 is a possible D gene (5 bases). Deletions cut 0 bases from V and 11 bases from J, with 13 bases between. CDR1 and CDR2 (germline): LGHNA, YSLEER. The CDR3 loop spans 13 amino acids. DNA of the CDR3: TGCGCCAGCAGCCAAGAGTCGGGGGGAAGATACACCTTC. Translated, it gives CASSQESGGRYTF.

The chain links TRBV4-1 to TRBJ1-5; D call uncertain. There are 14 residues in the CDR3. Trimming took 1 base from V and 3 from J, leaving 7 bases between them. Germline V gene lookup returns CDR1 MGHRA and CDR2 YSYEKL. CDR3: CASSQAPINQPQHF. CDR3 bases: TGCGCCAGCAGCCAAGCTCCGATCAATCAGCCCCAGCATTTT.

The rearrangement links TRBV10-2 to TRBJ2-7; tentatively, D is TRBD1 (5 bases). Trimming cost V 0 bases and J 2 bases, with 8 bases left between them. Germline CDR1 reads WSHSY; CDR2 reads SAAADI. The CDR3 totals 14 residues. This chain's CDR3 is CASSESWGPYEQYV. CDR3 DNA: TGCGCCAGCAGTGAGTCGTGGGGCCCCTACGAGCAGTACGTC.

The CDR3 region is CASSLAGIGGYEQYF. The CDR3 coding sequence is TGTGCCAGCAGTTTAGCCGGGATCGGAGGCTACGAGCAGTACTTC. The J gene is TRBJ2-7, the V gene TRBV27; perhaps TRBD2 as D (5 bases). Trimming took 2 bases from V and 3 from J, leaving 14 bases between them. CDR1 MNHEY and CDR2 SMNVEV come from the germline V gene (reference sequence). The CDR3 covers 15 residues.

The chain carries TRBV4-2 and TRBJ1-4, with D unclear. The CDR3 is 17 amino acids. Germline lookup yields CDR1 LGHNA and CDR2 YNFKEQ. V lost 1 base to trimming and J lost 3 bases, with 15 bases between them. DNA of the CDR3: TGTGCCAGCAGCCAAGGTGTCATTAAAAAGGCTAATGAAAAACTGTTTTTT. This sequence encodes CASSQGVIKKANEKLFF.

This clone was counted only a few times. The J gene is TRBJ2-7, the V gene TRBV2; D gene unclear. There are 10 residues in the CDR3. The V end lost 4 bases, the J end lost 6 bases, and 4 bases lay between the germline ends. The V gene's germline CDR1 is SNHLY and CDR2 FYNNEI. CDR3 protein: CASSGFEQYF. CDR3 sequence (DNA): TGTGCCAGCAGTGGGTTCGAGCAGTACTTC.

This chain connects TRBV4-1 to TRBJ1-2; D is ambiguous. This CDR3 has 11 residues. V lost 0 bases and J lost 7, with 3 bases in between. Germline-derived CDR1 and CDR2 are MGHRA and YSYEKL. The CDR3 DNA follows: TGCGCCAGCAGCCAAGAGGCTGGCTACACCTTC. Its translation: CASSQEAGYTF.

The rearrangement joins TRBV6-1 to TRBJ2-7; D unresolved. Trimming cost V 6 bases and J 3 bases, with 3 bases left between them. Germline V gene sequence: CDR1 MNHNS, CDR2 SASEGT. This CDR3 has 10 amino acids. The CDR3 DNA reads as TGTGCCAGCAGAAGCTACGAGCAGTACTTC. This gives the protein CASRSYEQYF.

This chain connects TRBV7-2 to TRBJ2-1, with a weak D call TRBD1 (5 bases). Germline CDR1 and CDR2: SGHTA and FQGNSA. Trimming cost V 7 bases and J 4 bases, with 11 bases left between them. This CDR3 has 13 amino acids. DNA of the CDR3: TGTGCCAGCAAGACAGTCAGGTACAATGAGCAGTTCTTC. Translation: CASKTVRYNEQFF.

The rearrangement links TRBV7-2 to TRBJ2-5; no clear D gene. The J call is doubtful: the DNA matches TRBJ2-7 better. The CDR3 length is 14 residues. Per germline, CDR1 SGHTA and CDR2 FQGNSA. This CDR3 is CASSYDGYSYEQYF. CDR3 DNA: TGTGCCAGCAGTTATGACGGATACTCCTACGAGCAGTACTTC.

The J gene is TRBJ1-2, the V gene TRBV5-5, with TRBD1 matching over 7 bases. The CDR3 has 16 amino acids. Germline V gives CDR1 SGHKS, CDR2 YYEKEE (reference sequence). Unmatched junction bases numbered 9, after V lost 0 bases and J lost 4 bases. The CDR3 region is CASSLVGGGPAYGYTF. Here the CDR3 DNA reads TGTGCCAGCAGCTTGGTAGGGGGCGGGCCAGCCTATGGCTACACCTTC. Filled out from reference TRBV5-5 and TRBJ1-2, the complete variable domain reads DAGVTQSPTHLIKTRGQQVTLRCSPISGHKSVSWYQQVLGQGPQFIFQYYEKEERGRGNFPDRFSARQFPNYSSELNVNALLLGDSALYLCASSLVGGGPAYGYTFGSGTRLTVV.

The V gene is TRBV6-1, the J gene TRBJ2-2, with 9 bases that match TRBD1. CDR1 MNHNS and CDR2 SASEGT come from the germline V gene. CDR3 size: 15 residues. The V and J ends lost 6 bases and 3 bases, in that order; junction bases with no gene match: 5. The CDR3 sequence: CASSTDRGYTGELFF. As DNA, the CDR3 is TGTGCCAGCAGCACGGACAGGGGATACACCGGGGAGCTGTTTTTT.

The chain recombines TRBV4-2 with TRBJ2-1; TRBD1 might be the D (5 bases). CDR1 and CDR2 from the germline V gene are LGHNA and YNFKEQ. The CDR3 has 17 residues. The V end was cut by 0 bases, the J end by 9 bases, with 21 bases between. The CDR3 coding sequence is TGTGCCAGCAGCCAAGAATATGACAGTTTCTCTGCCGGTGAGCAGTTCTTC. Translated: CASSQEYDSFSAGEQFF.